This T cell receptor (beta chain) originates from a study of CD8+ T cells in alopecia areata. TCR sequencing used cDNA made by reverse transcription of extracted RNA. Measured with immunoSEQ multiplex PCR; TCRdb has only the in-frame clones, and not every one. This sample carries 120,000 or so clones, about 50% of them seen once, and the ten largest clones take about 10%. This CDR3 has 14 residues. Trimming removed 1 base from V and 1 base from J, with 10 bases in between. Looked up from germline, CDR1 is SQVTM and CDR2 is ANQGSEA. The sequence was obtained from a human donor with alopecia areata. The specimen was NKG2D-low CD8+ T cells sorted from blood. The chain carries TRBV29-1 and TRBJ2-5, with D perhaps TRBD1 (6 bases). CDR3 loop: CSVEGDTFQETQYF. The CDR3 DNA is TGCAGCGTTGAAGGGGACACCTTCCAAGAGACCCAGTACTTC.